These T cell receptor beta chains were read from a single sample in a study of T cells in Graves' hyperthyroidism and ophthalmopathy. TCRdb redid the calling of the multiplex PCR reads with MiXCR, one entry per CDR3 protein. The sample lists approximately 560,000 distinct CDR3 sequences, approximately 44% occurring once. Sequences were obtained from peripheral blood or thyroid tissue (not recorded which). The receptors stem from a woman aged 18 to 35 with Graves' hyperthyroidism. Both conserved end residues are part of each CDR3. A D gene is named only where the DNA matches it firmly. The size field is filled for only some rows; it gives once, few, many or a size class.

J gene | V gene | clone size | D gene | CDR3 DNA | CDR3 protein
TRBJ1-2 | TRBV20-1 | . | . | TGCAGTGCTTCCTCCCAAGCTAACTATGGCTACACCTTC | CSASSQANYGYTF
TRBJ2-2 | TRBV5-1 | . | . | TGCGCCAGCAGCTTCCTAGCGCCTACGAACACCGGGGAGCTGTTTTTT | CASSFLAPTNTGELFF
TRBJ2-5 | TRBV5-4 | few | TRBD1 | TGTGCCAGCAGCCAAGATGGGACAGGGATACAAGAGACCCAGTACTTC | CASSQDGTGIQETQYF
TRBJ1-4 | TRBV29-1 | many | TRBD1 | TGCAGCGTTAGACAGGGCCTCTCGGGGGAACTGTTTTTT | CSVRQGLSGELFF
TRBJ1-2 | TRBV7-8 | . | TRBD1 | TGTGCCAGCAGCTCATCCACAGGGGCCATCTATGGCTACACCTTC | CASSSSTGAIYGYTF
TRBJ1-1 | TRBV7-9 | few | . | TGTGCCAGCAGCTTAAGGTTGGTCGGACAGAACACTGAAGCTTTCTTT | CASSLRLVGQNTEAFF
TRBJ2-3 | TRBV2 | . | . | TGTGCCAGCAGCGACCCGGGCCAGAAGTATTTT | CASSDPGQKYF
TRBJ2-5 | TRBV12-3/TRBV12-4 | . | TRBD1 | TGTGCCAGCAGTACCCGGGACAGGAGGGAGACCCAGTACTTC | CASSTRDRRETQYF
TRBJ1-3 | TRBV15 | many | TRBD1 | TGTGCCACCAGCAAAAGACAGGGGGCCGGTGGAAACACCATATATTTT | CATSKRQGAGGNTIYF
TRBJ1-1 | TRBV20-1 | . | . | TGCAGTGCTAGCGGGGATTGGAACACTGAAGCTTTCTTT | CSASGDWNTEAFF
TRBJ1-2 | TRBV7-9 | once | TRBD1 | TGTGCCAGCAGTTCCCCGGGACAGGTAGACTATGGCTACACCTTC | CASSSPGQVDYGYTF
TRBJ2-7 | TRBV10-3 | . | . | TGTGCCAGCAGTCAGGACACATCCTACGAGCAGTACTTC | CASSQDTSYEQYF
TRBJ2-7 | TRBV29-1 | many | TRBD1 | TGCAGCGTCGGGACAGCCTACGAGCAGTACTTC | CSVGTAYEQYF
TRBJ1-5 | TRBV7-9 | . | . | TGTGCCAGCAGCTTGGAGGTCGGGGATAGCAATCAGCCCCAGCATTTT | CASSLEVGDSNQPQHF
TRBJ2-5 | TRBV7-9 | few | . | TGTGCCAGCAGCTTGGCCGGAACTTTACAAGAGACCCAGTACTTC | CASSLAGTLQETQYF
TRBJ1-1 | TRBV29-1 | . | . | TGCAGCGTTGGTCACGATATGAACACTGAAGCTTTCTTT | CSVGHDMNTEAFF
TRBJ1-5 | TRBV15 | many | . | TGTGCCACCAGCGTGGACAGATATAGCAATCAGCCCCAGCATTTT | CATSVDRYSNQPQHF
TRBJ2-7 | TRBV7-9 | . | TRBD2 | TGTGCCAGCAGCCCTGGGGATAGCGGGACCCACGAGCAGTACTTC | CASSPGDSGTHEQYF
TRBJ1-2 | TRBV2 | . | . | TGTGCCAGCAGTGAACTCGGGGTGCCCCTCTATGGCTACACCTTC | CASSELGVPLYGYTF
TRBJ2-7 | TRBV2 | few | TRBD1 | TGTGCCAGCAGAATGGGACAGGGGGTCTACGAGCAGTACTTC | CASRMGQGVYEQYF
TRBJ1-3 | TRBV10-3 | many | TRBD1 | TGTGCCATCAGTCCGAGAGGGGACAGATATGTGGACACCATATATTTT | CAISPRGDRYVDTIYF
TRBJ1-2 | TRBV20-1 | . | TRBD1 | TGCAGTGCTAGAACCTCAGGGGGCTGGAGAGGCTACACCTTC | CSARTSGGWRGYTF
TRBJ1-3 | TRBV20-1 | many | . | TGCAGTGCTAGACACTCTGGAAACACCATATATTTT | CSARHSGNTIYF
TRBJ1-6 | TRBV15 | . | . | TGTGCCACCAGCAGAGGGACTGGGGACCTCCACTTT | CATSRGTGDLHF
TRBJ2-7 | TRBV7-9 | . | . | TGTGCCAGCAGCCAAGTCCTCCTACAGATGAACGAGCAGTACTTC | CASSQVLLQMNEQYF
TRBJ2-5 | TRBV20-1 | . | TRBD1 | TGCAGTGCTATGGACCAGGGGACAGAACAAGAGACCCAGTACTTC | CSAMDQGTEQETQYF
TRBJ1-2 | TRBV30 | . | TRBD1 | TGTGCCTGTCAGGGACAGGAACACTATGGCTACACCTTC | CACQGQEHYGYTF
TRBJ1-2 | TRBV11-2 | . | . | TGTGCCAGCAGCTTACGAGAGGGACGAGGCTACACCTTC | CASSLREGRGYTF
TRBJ2-5 | TRBV25-1 | once | TRBD2 | TGTGCCAGCAGTGCTAGACGACTAGCGGGAGGTTACCAAGAGGCCCAGTACTTC | CASSARRLAGGYQEAQYF
TRBJ2-5 | TRBV11-2 | . | TRBD2 | TGTGCCAGCAGCTCCTATAGCGGGAGCCAAGAGACCCAGTACTTC | CASSSYSGSQETQYF
TRBJ2-2 | TRBV19 | . | . | TGTGCCAGTAGTATGTGGAAGATTGGCGGGGAGCTGTTTTTT | CASSMWKIGGELFF
TRBJ1-6 | TRBV7-2 | . | . | TGTGCCAGCAGTCGCCCGTATAATTCACCCCTCCACTTT | CASSRPYNSPLHF
TRBJ2-5 | TRBV20-1 | . | . | TGCAGTGCTAGGGGGGGGCTTGGGGAGACCCAGTACTTC | CSARGGLGETQYF
TRBJ2-7 | TRBV29-1 | . | TRBD1 | TGCAGCCAACCGGGACAGGCCGTTTACGAGCAGTACTTC | CSQPGQAVYEQYF